The rows below give T cell receptor beta chains drawn from one sample of a study of identical twins. TCRdb itself ran the 5' RACE reads through MiXCR, one entry per CDR3 protein. The table has 550,000 to 700,000 distinct CDR3 sequences, approximately 22% seen once. The sample was also reused in another study, on T cells expressing NK-cell markers.

The sequenced sample consisted of PBMCs. Source of these receptors: a woman between 18 and 30 years old in good health. Both conserved end residues are part of each CDR3. A D gene is named only where the DNA matches it firmly. The size entry is marked missing in some rows and otherwise reads once, few, many or a size class.

clone size | J gene | V gene | D gene | CDR3 protein | CDR3 DNA
NA | TRBJ2-7 | TRBV27 | TRBD2 | CASSLNGRAYEQYF | TGTGCCAGCAGTTTAAACGGGAGGGCCTACGAGCAGTACTTC
few | TRBJ1-5 | TRBV20-1 | TRBD1 | CSALEGQGALHQPQHF | TGCAGTGCCTTAGAGGGACAGGGGGCCCTACATCAGCCCCAGCATTTT
many | TRBJ2-7 | TRBV5-1 | NA | CASSLDNYEQYF | TGCGCCAGCAGCTTGGACAACTACGAGCAGTACTTC
NA | TRBJ2-7 | TRBV9 | NA | CASSVDPGLTYEQYF | TGTGCCAGCAGCGTAGACCCGGGCCTTACCTACGAGCAGTACTTC
many | TRBJ2-1 | TRBV10-3 | NA | CAISGSGSYNEQFF | TGTGCCATCTCGGGTAGCGGCTCCTACAATGAGCAGTTCTTC
NA | TRBJ2-1 | TRBV11-2 | TRBD1 | CASSSNRDRYNEQFF | TGTGCCAGCAGCTCAAACCGGGACAGATACAATGAGCAGTTCTTC
NA | TRBJ2-1 | TRBV10-1 | TRBD2 | CASSESVWGGEQFF | TGCGCCAGCAGTGAGTCGGTATGGGGGGGTGAGCAGTTCTTC
NA | TRBJ1-1 | TRBV20-1 | TRBD1 | CSARAGDRERNTEAFF | TGCAGTGCTAGAGCTGGGGACAGGGAAAGGAACACTGAAGCTTTCTTT
NA | TRBJ2-1 | TRBV7-2 | TRBD1 | CASSFRDSYNEQFF | TGTGCCAGCAGCTTCAGGGACAGCTACAATGAGCAGTTCTTC
few | TRBJ2-3 | TRBV5-1 | NA | CASSLEGHTQYF | TGCGCCAGCAGCTTGGAGGGGCATACGCAGTATTTT
NA | TRBJ2-7 | TRBV3-1 | NA | CASSPGMDYEQYF | TGTGCCAGCAGCCCGGGTATGGACTACGAGCAGTACTTC
few | TRBJ2-5 | TRBV6-2/TRBV6-3 | TRBD2 | CASSWEGSTKTQYF | TGTGCCAGCAGTTGGGAGGGCTCCACGAAGACCCAGTACTTC
few | TRBJ2-6 | TRBV7-6 | NA | CASSLAWWGAGANVLTF | TGTGCCAGCAGCTTAGCATGGTGGGGGGCTGGGGCCAACGTCCTGACTTTC
NA | TRBJ2-5 | TRBV6-1 | TRBD2 | CASSGIAGRGETQYF | TGTGCCAGCAGTGGTATAGCGGGGCGCGGAGAGACCCAGTACTTC
NA | TRBJ2-7 | TRBV5-1 | TRBD1 | CASSLGAGTGVREQYF | TGCGCCAGCAGCTTGGGGGCCGGGACAGGGGTGCGGGAGCAGTACTTC
NA | TRBJ1-5 | TRBV11-1 | NA | CASSPTWPQHF | TGTGCCAGCAGCCCGACGTGGCCCCAGCATTTT
NA | TRBJ2-1 | TRBV5-1 | NA | CASSNLGEQFF | TGCGCCAGCAGCAATTTAGGTGAGCAGTTCTTC
NA | TRBJ2-7 | TRBV5-1 | NA | CASSLIGRDSYEQYF | TGCGCCAGCAGCTTAATAGGCAGAGACTCGTACGAGCAGTACTTC
few | TRBJ2-7 | TRBV7-2 | TRBD1 | CASSPQGTGDEQYF | TGTGCCAGCAGCCCACAAGGGACAGGGGACGAGCAGTACTTC
few | TRBJ2-1 | TRBV13 | NA | CASSPGAPGNEQFF | TGTGCCAGCAGCCCGGGAGCCCCAGGGAATGAGCAGTTCTTC
few | TRBJ1-2 | TRBV20-1 | NA | CSASLTFNYGYTF | TGCAGTGCTAGCCTTACATTCAACTATGGCTACACCTTC
NA | TRBJ2-5 | TRBV20-1 | NA | CSARTSRWVGETQYF | TGCAGTGCTAGGACTAGTCGGTGGGTAGGAGAGACCCAGTACTTC
few | TRBJ2-5 | TRBV6-1 | TRBD1 | CASRRTGTGEGETQYF | TGTGCCAGCAGACGCACCGGGACAGGGGAGGGGGAGACCCAGTACTTC
NA | TRBJ2-2 | TRBV5-1 | TRBD1 | CASSLDATGVTGELFF | TGCGCCAGCAGCTTGGACGCGACAGGGGTTACCGGGGAGCTGTTTTTT
NA | TRBJ1-1 | TRBV6-2/TRBV6-3 | NA | CASSYNPPNTEAFF | TGTGCCAGCAGTTACAACCCCCCGAACACTGAAGCTTTCTTT
many | TRBJ2-1 | TRBV5-6 | TRBD2 | CASSPRLAPSSYNEQFF | TGTGCCAGCAGCCCCAGACTAGCGCCAAGCTCCTACAATGAGCAGTTCTTC
NA | TRBJ2-3 | TRBV20-1 | TRBD2 | CSARLLAGSQDTQYF | TGCAGTGCTAGATTGCTAGCGGGTTCCCAAGATACGCAGTATTTT
NA | TRBJ2-1 | TRBV5-5 | NA | CASSLGRDFVREFF | TGTGCCAGCAGCTTAGGGCGGGACTTCGTCCGCGAGTTCTTC
few | TRBJ1-4 | TRBV20-1 | TRBD1 | CSAGDRGNEKLFF | TGCAGTGCTGGGGACAGGGGTAATGAAAAACTGTTTTTT
few | TRBJ2-3 | TRBV27 | TRBD1 | CASSPYPRTGIRTDTQYF | TGTGCCAGCAGTCCGTACCCAAGGACAGGGATTAGAACAGATACGCAGTATTTT
few | TRBJ1-2 | TRBV6-5 | NA | CASSYYLNYGYTF | TGTGCCAGCAGTTATTACCTAAACTATGGCTACACCTTC
NA | TRBJ2-7 | TRBV4-1 | TRBD2 | CASSQATSVAYEQYF | TGCGCCAGCAGCCAAGCAACTAGCGTCGCCTACGAGCAGTACTTC
few | TRBJ1-5 | TRBV2 | TRBD1 | CASTLDRDNQPQHF | TGTGCCAGCACTCTGGACAGGGATAACCAGCCCCAGCATTTT
few | TRBJ1-2 | TRBV12-3/TRBV12-4 | NA | CASSFGQFLGYTF | TGTGCCAGCAGTTTTGGTCAATTCCTGGGCTACACCTTC
few | TRBJ2-3 | TRBV5-1 | TRBD2 | CASSLSGLASISTDTQYF | TGCGCCAGCAGCTTGTCGGGACTAGCTTCCATAAGCACAGATACGCAGTATTTT
NA | TRBJ2-7 | TRBV7-9 | NA | CASHGWEGEQYF | TGTGCCAGCCATGGGTGGGAAGGCGAGCAGTACTTC
NA | TRBJ1-6 | TRBV30 | NA | CAWSPRGAENSPLHF | TGTGCCTGGAGTCCCCGGGGCGCGGAAAATTCACCCCTCCACTTT
few | TRBJ2-1 | TRBV6-5 | TRBD2 | CASSFSGSGNEQFF | TGTGCCAGCAGTTTTAGCGGGAGTGGCAATGAGCAGTTCTTC
few | TRBJ1-2 | TRBV20-1 | NA | CSAPVTANYGYTF | TGCAGTGCCCCCGTGACAGCTAACTATGGCTACACCTTC
few | TRBJ2-2 | TRBV6-1 | TRBD1 | CASTAQGDATGELFF | TGTGCCAGCACCGCCCAGGGGGACGCCACCGGGGAGCTGTTTTTT
few | TRBJ2-7 | TRBV5-1 | TRBD1 | CASRSSGQALEQYF | TGCGCCAGCAGGTCTTCGGGACAGGCCCTCGAGCAGTACTTC
NA | TRBJ2-7 | TRBV20-1 | NA | CSAQGYSYEQYF | TGCAGTGCTCAGGGCTACTCCTACGAGCAGTACTTC
NA | TRBJ2-1 | TRBV7-2 | NA | CASSAVFSSSYNEQFF | TGTGCCAGCAGCGCGGTCTTTTCGAGCTCCTACAATGAGCAGTTCTTC
NA | TRBJ1-2 | TRBV20-1 | NA | CSARDARTARYGYTF | TGCAGTGCTAGAGATGCTAGGACGGCTAGGTATGGCTACACCTTC
NA | TRBJ2-5 | TRBV15 | NA | CATSRGVRGGEETQYF | TGTGCCACCAGCAGAGGGGTCAGGGGAGGTGAGGAGACCCAGTACTTC
NA | TRBJ1-1 | TRBV6-6 | NA | CASSYRAAEAFF | TGTGCCAGCAGTTATCGGGCAGCCGAAGCTTTCTTT
NA | TRBJ2-1 | TRBV4-3 | TRBD1 | CASITAGGEQFF | TGCGCCAGCATAACCGCAGGGGGAGAGCAGTTCTTC
few | TRBJ2-3 | TRBV6-1 | NA | CASSTRGGTATDTQYF | TGTGCCAGCAGTACCAGAGGGGGGACGGCCACAGATACGCAGTATTTT
NA | TRBJ2-1 | TRBV7-3 | NA | CASRMAGTNEQFF | TGTGCCAGCAGAATGGCGGGGACGAATGAGCAGTTCTTC
NA | TRBJ2-1 | TRBV20-1 | NA | CSARDLGLYNEQFF | TGCAGTGCTAGAGATCTAGGGTTGTACAATGAGCAGTTCTTC
few | TRBJ2-1 | TRBV30 | NA | CAWSVQGNEQFF | TGTGCCTGGAGTGTACAGGGTAATGAGCAGTTCTTC
few | TRBJ1-1 | TRBV5-6 | NA | CASSLAGRSEAFF | TGTGCCAGCAGCTTGGCGGGTAGGTCGGAAGCTTTCTTT